This entry describes one TCR beta chain. Its target is not known. At one of its ends the junction is not consistent with the germline gene, which may arise from a read error. The source of the sample is a study of blood T cells in healthy people across ages. Germline values: CDR1 LGHDT, CDR2 YNNKEL (reference sequence). The CDR3 is 16 amino acids. A sample-barcoded 5' primer and a J-beta primer mix were used in a second PCR of roughly 7 to 11 cycles. Each cDNA molecule received a tag from a template-switch adaptor that had 12 random nucleotides. TCRdb re-analysed the 5' RACE reads in MiXCR, keeping a single row per CDR3 protein. The data hold about 940,000 distinct CDR3 sequences, with around 48% observed a single time. PBMCs, at least 6 million per sample, were isolated. Notes on the study in general: Naive and antigen-experienced cells could not be conclusively compared, given unsorted PBMCs. More naive CD4+ cells and higher diversity were found in long-lived than in aged donors.

Sequenced input: blood. The genes are TRBV3-1 and TRBJ1-2; D is ambiguous. The source is a man aged 25 to 40 in good health. The CDR3 DNA is TGTGCTAGCAGCCAAGGAAGGACTCCCCGGGCCTATGGCTACACCTTC. Its protein is CASSQGRTPRAYGYTF.